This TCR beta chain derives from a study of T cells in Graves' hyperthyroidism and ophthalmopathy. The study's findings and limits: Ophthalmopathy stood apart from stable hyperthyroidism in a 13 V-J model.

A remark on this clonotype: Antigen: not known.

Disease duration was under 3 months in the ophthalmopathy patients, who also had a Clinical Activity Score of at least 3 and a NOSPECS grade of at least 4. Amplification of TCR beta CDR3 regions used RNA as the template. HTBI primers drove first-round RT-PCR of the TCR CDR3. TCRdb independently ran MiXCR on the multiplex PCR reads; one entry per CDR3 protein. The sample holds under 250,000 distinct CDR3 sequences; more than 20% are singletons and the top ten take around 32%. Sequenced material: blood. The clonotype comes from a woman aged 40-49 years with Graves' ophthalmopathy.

Here the CDR3 DNA reads TGCGCCAGCAGTGGTGGGGCGGAAGAGGGCTACACCTTC. Amino acid sequence: CASSGGAEEGYTF. The J gene is TRBJ1-2, the V gene TRBV10-1; D might be TRBD1 (5 bases). The CDR3 length is 13 residues. Germline V CDR1 and CDR2: WNHNN, SYGVQD (reference sequence). Trimming stripped 4 bases from V and 8 bases from J, with 14 bases between.